The 8 T cell receptor beta chains below come from one sample, sequenced in a study of T cells after posttransplantation cyclophosphamide. Method: immunoSEQ multiplex PCR; TCRdb's copy keeps in-frame clones and lacks some. The sample yields more than 9,000 clones, roughly 86% seen once. Busulfan-fludarabine conditioning, marrow transplant, and cyclophosphamide on days +3 and +4 were administered. Sequencing used CD4+ T cells sorted from PBMCs, obtained after allogeneic stem cell transplant with posttransplant cyclophosphamide. These receptors were collected from a young adult male patient who received an allogeneic stem cell transplant from a related donor, was CMV-positive, and had acute GVHD only. The graft donor may be the source of some T cells.

This sequence joins TRBV6-6 and TRBJ2-5; D unclear. The germline V gene encodes CDR1 MNHNY and CDR2 SVGAGI (reference sequence). Trimming took 0 bases from V and 5 from J, leaving 7 bases between them. The CDR3 consists of 13 residues. The CDR3 region is CASSYSSEETQYF. CDR3 nucleotide sequence: TGTGCCAGCAGTTACTCGAGTGAGGAGACCCAGTACTTC.

CDR3 amino acids: CASRDRNSPLHF. DNA of the CDR3: TGCGCCAGCCGGGACAGGAATTCACCCCTCCACTTT. The chain is built from TRBV10-2 and TRBJ1-6, with 8 bases fitting TRBD1. The germline gives CDR1 WSHSY, CDR2 SAAADI. The V segment lost 8 bases and the J segment 7 bases; nucleotides outside the gene matches: 1. This CDR3 region has 12 residues.

This clone was seen once. This chain uses TRBV7-9 with TRBJ1-4; D unclear. Germline lookup yields CDR1 SEHNR and CDR2 FQNEAQ (reference sequence). The CDR3 has 15 residues. Trimming took 6 bases from V and 3 from J, leaving 14 bases between them. CDR3 sequence: CASSPRALANEKLFF. DNA for the CDR3: TGTGCCAGCAGTCCTAGAGCCCTTGCTAATGAAAAACTGTTTTTT.

V usage is TRBV27 and J usage is TRBJ1-2; 8 positions agree with TRBD1. V lost 0 bases to trimming and J lost 2 bases; unmatched junction nucleotides: 14. The CDR3 has 19 residues. Germline CDR1 MNHEY, CDR2 SMNVEV (reference sequence). The CDR3 DNA follows: TGTGCCAGCAGTTTATCGGGCTGGACAGGGACCTTTGTCAACTATGGCTACACCTTC. Its protein is CASSLSGWTGTFVNYGYTF.

This rearrangement joins TRBV5-6 to TRBJ2-5, with D possibly matching TRBD1 (5 bases). This CDR3 comprises 15 residues. V lost 0 bases, J lost 5 bases, and 14 bases lay in between. Germline CDR1 reads SGHDT; CDR2 reads YYEEEE. The CDR3 spells CASSLARQGIETQYF. The CDR3 DNA is TGTGCCAGCAGCTTGGCTCGTCAGGGTATCGAGACCCAGTACTTC.

This chain joins TRBV28 and TRBJ2-7, with 9 nucleotides matching TRBD1. The germline gives CDR1 MDHEN, CDR2 SYDVKM. The V gene end was trimmed by 6 bases and the J gene end by 4 bases; junction bases not matched to a gene: 13. This CDR3 has 16 amino acids. Here the CDR3 reads CASSYTPGQGIYEQYF. Here the CDR3 DNA reads TGTGCCAGCAGCTATACCCCGGGACAGGGTATTTACGAGCAGTACTTC.

Comments on this clone: Relative to the germline gene, one junction end is altered; a read error may explain this. This CDR3 is CASSLAQWYLNPGELFF. The CDR3 DNA reads TGTGCCAGCAGCCTCGCCCAGTGGTACCTGAACCCCGGGGAGCTGTTTTTT. J is TRBJ2-2 and V is TRBV5-6; D call uncertain. The CDR3 covers 17 residues. Germline-derived CDR1 and CDR2 are SGHDT and YYEEEE.

J is TRBJ2-5 and V is TRBV4-3; TRBD1 matches at 7 bases. The CDR3 consists of 15 residues. Germline V lookup: CDR1 LGHNA, CDR2 YSLEER. The junction had 6 bases not matched to a gene; V was cut back by 4 bases and J by 1 base. CDR3 loop: CASSPYWDSQETQYF. The CDR3 DNA sequence: TGCGCCAGCAGCCCCTATTGGGACAGCCAAGAGACCCAGTACTTC.